This entry lists 31 T cell receptor beta chains sequenced from one sample in a study of blood T cells in healthy people across ages (dated by TCRdb to between 2015 and 2016). The library was prepared using 5' RACE. The reads were generated on an Illumina HiSeq 2500. A second about 7 to 12 cycle PCR used a sample-barcoded 5' primer and a J-beta primer mix. TCRdb applied fastp at Q25 and MiXCR to the public reads, then kept only in-frame beta chains. Duplicate CDR3 protein sequences are folded into a single record with the most common DNA and genes. For this sample there are about 1.6 million distinct CDR3 sequences; roughly 32% appear just once. 11% of the sample goes to the ten largest clones. The sequenced sample was blood. All receptors come from a woman under 40 in good health.

This clonotype has more than one count but fewer than ten. This chain links TRBV6-1 with TRBJ2-7; the D call may be TRBD1 or TRBD2 (5 bases each). The length of the CDR3 is 13 residues. Germline V lookup: CDR1 MNHNS, CDR2 SASEGT. V was trimmed by 7 bases and J by 3 bases, leaving 13 bases between them. CDR3 in DNA: TGTGCCAGCACCCAGGGACCGAACTACGAGCAGTACTTC. Amino acid sequence: CASTQGPNYEQYF.

This clonotype was counted between two and nine times. The chain combines TRBV7-2 with TRBJ2-4; TRBD2 might be the D (6 bases). CDR1 is SGHTA and CDR2 is FQGNSA in the germline V gene. V was shortened by 3 bases and J by 9 bases, with 6 bases between the two germline ends. The CDR3 runs to 11 residues. The CDR3: CASSFGGIQYF. The CDR3 DNA is TGTGCCAGCAGCTTCGGGGGCATTCAGTACTTC.

The rearrangement joins TRBV6-4 to TRBJ2-1; D is perhaps TRBD2 (6 bases). Trimming cost V 4 bases and J 5 bases, with 12 bases left between them. CDR3 length equals 14 residues. The V gene's germline CDR1 is MRHNA and CDR2 SNTAGT. CDR3 sequence reads: CASSVGGEDNEQFF. The CDR3 DNA sequence: TGTGCCAGCAGTGTGGGCGGGGAGGACAATGAGCAGTTCTTC.

To note about this clonotype: The junction shows a germline mismatch at one end, possibly a read error. The chain combines TRBV7-3 with TRBJ2-2, with D perhaps TRBD2 (6 bases). Germline assignment: CDR1 SGHTA and CDR2 FQGTGA. The CDR3 has 15 residues. The CDR3 sequence is CASSQRGVDTGERFF. The CDR3 coding sequence is TGTGCCAGCAGTCAACGCGGGGTAGACACCGGGGAGCGGTTTTTT.

V and J are TRBV5-6 and TRBJ2-5; D possibly corresponds to TRBD2 (7 bases). Trimming removed 1 base from V and 0 bases from J, with 16 bases in between. Germline V lookup: CDR1 SGHDT, CDR2 YYEEEE. The CDR3 has 17 residues. The CDR3, as DNA: TGTGCCAGCAGCTTGATTTGGAGGGGGGGATACCAAGAGACCCAGTACTTC. Its translation is CASSLIWRGGYQETQYF.

On this clonotype: A read error may produce the germline difference seen at one junction end. The chain joins TRBV20-1 to TRBJ2-1; D might be TRBD2 (5 bases). This CDR3 has 13 amino acids. Germline lookup yields CDR1 DFQATT and CDR2 SNEGSKA (reference sequence). The CDR3 here is CSAWESSYNGQFF. The CDR3 DNA sequence: TGCAGTGCCTGGGAGAGCTCCTACAATGGGCAGTTCTTC.

V usage is TRBV7-9 and J usage is TRBJ2-7; tentatively, D is TRBD2 (6 bases). Trimming removed 2 bases from V and 1 base from J, with 15 bases in between. The CDR3 contains 16 residues. Per germline, CDR1 SEHNR and CDR2 FQNEAQ (reference sequence). The CDR3 spells CASSLIGGDRSYEQYF. In DNA form, the CDR3 reads TGTGCCAGCAGCTTAATTGGAGGGGACCGGTCCTACGAGCAGTACTTC.

This chain links TRBV6-1 with TRBJ1-6, with 9 bases aligning to TRBD1. Unmatched junction bases numbered 2, after V lost 4 bases and J lost 10 bases. This CDR3 is 13 amino acids long. Germline V gives CDR1 MNHNS, CDR2 SASEGT. This CDR3 is CASSGTGDSPLHF. The CDR3 nucleotides are TGTGCCAGCAGTGGGACAGGGGACTCACCCCTCCACTTT.

This clonotype was counted many times. The chain employs TRBV12-3 or TRBV12-4 and TRBJ2-7; D remains unclear. The V and J ends lost 4 bases and 1 base respectively, with 5 bases between them. CDR3 size: 12 residues. The CDR3 nucleotides are TGTGCCAGCAGTTATATGTCCTACGAGCAGTACTTC. This codes for CASSYMSYEQYF.

The rearrangement links TRBV20-1 to TRBJ2-3, with TRBD2 matching over 15 bases. The CDR3 extends over 18 amino acids. J was trimmed by 4 bases and V by 2 bases; bases with no gene match: 10. The germline gives CDR1 DFQATT, CDR2 SNEGSKA (reference sequence). The CDR3, as DNA: TGCAGTGCTAGAATCCCCGGACTAGCGGGGGGGCATCCAGATACGCAGTATTTT. Its translation is CSARIPGLAGGHPDTQYF.

This clonotype was counted only a few times. The chain links TRBV4-2 to TRBJ2-5, with D perhaps being TRBD1 or TRBD2 (5 bases each). The CDR3 runs to 14 residues. CDR1 is LGHNA and CDR2 is YNFKEQ in the germline V gene. Trimming took off 4 bases at V and 4 bases at J, with 13 bases between the two ends. This chain's CDR3 is CASSRDARGETQYF. The CDR3 nucleotides read TGTGCCAGCAGCCGGGACGCGAGAGGAGAGACCCAGTACTTC.

In its sample, this clonotype was seen a few times. The chain links TRBV5-1 to TRBJ2-7; D might be TRBD2 (5 bases). This CDR3 region has 14 residues. V dropped 4 bases and J dropped 6 bases, with 17 bases sitting between them. Germline CDR1 reads SGHRS; CDR2 reads YFSETQ. The DNA of the CDR3 is TGCGCCAGCAGCCCTACTTCGTCAGGAGGCGAGCAGTACTTC. Amino acid sequence: CASSPTSSGGEQYF.

In this sample, this clonotype turned up a few times. The chain employs TRBV2 and TRBJ1-5, with TRBD1 identical over 9 bases. CDR1 is SNHLY, CDR2 FYNNEI, per germline. There are 14 residues in the CDR3. V dropped 4 bases and J dropped 5; count of bases not matched to a gene: 3. The CDR3 nucleotides are TGTGCCAGCAGTGCCGGGACAGGGTATCAGCCCCAGCATTTT. Protein sequence: CASSAGTGYQPQHF.

This clonotype was recorded a few times. V and J are TRBV12-5 and TRBJ2-5; 7 nucleotides agree with TRBD1. V trimming: 6 bases; J trimming: 1 base; junction bases outside the gene matches: 5. Germline V gene sequence: CDR1 LGHNT, CDR2 FRNRAP. This CDR3 comprises 14 residues. CDR3 coding DNA: TGTGCTAGTGGCTGGGGGACAGCCCAAGAGACCCAGTACTTC. Amino acids: CASGWGTAQETQYF. The entire variable domain, with the rest obtained from reference TRBV12-5 and TRBJ2-5, is as follows: DARVTQTPRHKVTEMGQEVTMRCQPILGHNTVFWYRQTMMQGLELLAYFRNRAPLDDSGMPKDRFSAEMPDATLATLKIQPSEPRDSAVYFCASGWGTAQETQYFGPGTRLLVL.

The table lists this clonotype with many counts. This chain uses TRBV29-1 with TRBJ2-7; 7 positions match TRBD1. V shed 4 bases, J shed 4 bases, and the junction held 7 bases outside the gene matches. The CDR3 runs 13 residues. From germline, CDR1 is SQVTM and CDR2 ANQGSEA. CDR3 coding DNA: TGCAGCGTTGTGAGGGACAGAAGTTACGAGCAGTACTTC. This codes for CSVVRDRSYEQYF.

The chain uses TRBV10-3 and TRBJ1-1, with 9 positions matching TRBD1. In germline, CDR1 is ENHRY, CDR2 SYGVKD. J was trimmed by 2 bases and V by 7 bases; bases with no gene match: 5. This CDR3 contains 14 residues. The CDR3 spells CAINPGQGNTEAFF. CDR3 DNA: TGTGCCATCAACCCGGGACAGGGTAACACTGAAGCTTTCTTT.

The chain has TRBV4-1 and TRBJ2-7; TRBD2 matches 10 bases. Germline V gene sequence: CDR1 MGHRA, CDR2 YSYEKL. V dropped 0 bases and J dropped 4; count of bases not matched to a gene: 6. The CDR3 is 16 amino acids. The DNA of the CDR3 is TGCGCCAGCAGCCAAGAACGACTAGCGGGCCTTTACGAGCAGTACTTC. Amino acids: CASSQERLAGLYEQYF.

This clonotype was found a few times. The gene calls are TRBV30 and TRBJ1-2; the D is unclear. V was pared by 2 bases and J by 7 bases, with 8 bases between. The germline V gene encodes CDR1 GTSNPN and CDR2 SVGIG (reference sequence). The length of the CDR3 is 11 residues. The CDR3 reads CAWSLRGGYTF. Written as DNA, the CDR3 is TGTGCCTGGAGTCTTCGGGGTGGCTACACCTTC.

In its sample, this clonotype was seen a few times. V and J are TRBV20-1 and TRBJ2-3, with 7 positions matching TRBD1. V shed 2 bases and J 4 bases; nucleotides not matched to a gene: 9. The CDR3 contains 15 residues. Looked up from germline, CDR1 is DFQATT and CDR2 is SNEGSKA (reference sequence). The CDR3 region has the DNA TGCAGTGCTAGATCGACAGGGATGCAGGCAGATACGCAGTATTTT. It specifies CSARSTGMQADTQYF.

DNA for the CDR3: TGCAGTGCACCGGGACTGCGAGGGGGGGAGACCCAGTACTTC. This encodes CSAPGLRGGETQYF. This chain joins TRBV20-1 and TRBJ2-5, with D possibly called TRBD1 or TRBD2 (6 bases each). The CDR3 totals 14 residues. Trimming removed 6 bases from V and 5 bases from J, with 19 bases in between. CDR1 and CDR2 from the germline V gene are DFQATT and SNEGSKA (reference sequence).

The V gene is TRBV28, the J gene TRBJ2-5; D unclear. The CDR3 extends over 14 amino acids. With 2 bases removed from V and 5 bases from J, the gap between germline ends came to 12 bases. The germline V gene has CDR1 MDHEN and CDR2 SYDVKM. The DNA for the CDR3 is TGTGCCAGCAGTTTAAACAGTTGGATCGAGACCCAGTACTTC. Translating it yields CASSLNSWIETQYF.

This clonotype was counted only a few times. V gene TRBV6-4 combines with J gene TRBJ2-3; weak D call: TRBD2 (6 bases). This CDR3 is built from 14 residues. Germline V gene data show CDR1 as MRHNA and CDR2 as SNTAGT. Trimming removed 6 bases at V and 4 bases at J, with 14 bases between. The CDR3 region has the DNA TGTGCCAGCAGCCGGGGACTTCTCGCAGATACGCAGTATTTT. Protein product: CASSRGLLADTQYF.

This rearrangement joins TRBV6-6 to TRBJ2-4; D is unclear. The CDR3 loop spans 12 amino acids. Germline values: CDR1 MNHNY, CDR2 SVGAGI (reference sequence). Trimming cost V 5 bases and J 4 bases, with 6 bases left between them. The CDR3 nucleotides read TGTGCCAGCAGTCTGGGAAAAAACATTCAGTACTTC. It codes for CASSLGKNIQYF.

Only a few counts were recorded for this clonotype. The V gene is TRBV21-1, the J gene TRBJ1-5; TRBD1 was called by the table and not checked on the DNA. TRBV21-1 is tagged as a pseudogene. The CDR3 is 20 amino acids. This chain's CDR3 is CASSKIGDRGLRGGNQPQHF. CDR3 nucleotide sequence: TGTGCCAGCAGCAAGATAGGGGACAGGGGACTTCGGGGGGGCAATCAGCCCCAGCATTTT.

This clonotype was counted a few times. The V call is TRBV20-1, the J call TRBJ2-3, with D perhaps TRBD2 (5 bases). Deletions cut 6 bases from V and 2 bases from J, with 15 bases between. The germline CDR1 and CDR2 sequences are DFQATT and SNEGSKA (reference sequence). This CDR3 is built from 14 residues. The CDR3 protein is CSALRRSATDTQYF. CDR3 DNA sequence: TGCAGTGCACTTAGGAGGTCGGCCACAGATACGCAGTATTTT.

In regard to this clonotype: A much larger clonotype is one base distant, so this may be a read error. The V call is TRBV20-1, the J call TRBJ2-7; tentatively, D is TRBD2 (5 bases). CDR1 and CDR2 (germline): DFQATT, SNEGSKA (reference sequence). The V end was cut by 6 bases, the J end by 3 bases, with 15 bases between. The CDR3 length is 13 residues. CDR3 DNA sequence: TGCAGTGCCCCGGAGGAGGCGTACTACGAGCAGTACTTC. Translating gives CSAPEEAYYEQYF.

The chain recombines TRBV6-1 with TRBJ2-1; D gene uncertain. This CDR3 region has 13 residues. CDR1 MNHNS and CDR2 SASEGT come from the germline V gene. The V end was cut by 2 bases, the J end by 8 bases, with 10 bases between. The CDR3 here is CASSEFLRDEQFF. CDR3 DNA sequence: TGTGCCAGCAGTGAATTTCTCCGGGATGAGCAGTTCTTC.

As for this clonotype: Sequence at one end of the junction differs from germline and may be a read error. The chain employs TRBV9 and TRBJ2-3; maybe TRBD2 (7 bases). CDR1 is SGDLS and CDR2 is YYNGEE in the germline V gene. The CDR3 has 13 amino acids. The CDR3 region has the DNA TGTGCCAGCAACAGGGAGGGCACAGATACGCGGTATTTT. This codes for CASNREGTDTRYF. Complete variable domain (other parts from reference TRBV9 and TRBJ2-3): DSGVTQTPKHLITATGQRVTLRCSPRSGDLSVYWYQQSLDQGLQFLIQYYNGEERAKGNILERFSAQQFPDLHSELNLSSLELGDSALYFCASNREGTDTRYFGPGTRLTVL.

The V gene is TRBV20-1, the J gene TRBJ2-1, with D possibly matching TRBD2 (6 bases). CDR1 and CDR2 from the germline V gene are DFQATT and SNEGSKA (reference sequence). V lost 4 bases and J 3 bases, leaving 19 bases between the germline ends. CDR3 length: 16 residues. The CDR3, as DNA: TGCAGTGCTACTTCTCTGACGGGAGTTCTCTACAATGAGCAGTTCTTC. Protein product: CSATSLTGVLYNEQFF.

This clonotype was detected a few times. This sequence joins TRBV3-1 and TRBJ1-2; D uncertain. This CDR3 has 13 residues. CDR1 is LGHDT, CDR2 YNNKEL, per germline (reference sequence). Trimming took 4 bases from V and 8 from J, leaving 14 bases between them. CDR3 DNA sequence: TGTGCCAGCAGCCCTAACCGCGGTGGGGGCTACACCTTC. Amino acids: CASSPNRGGGYTF.

The rearrangement links TRBV7-8 to TRBJ2-5; 7 bases align to TRBD1. V lost 3 bases and J lost 2; bases outside the gene matches: 6. Germline CDR1 is SGHVS and CDR2 is FQNEAQ. CDR3 length: 15 residues. Written as DNA, the CDR3 is TGTGCCAGCAGCTTCGCCCCAGGGGGTCAAGAGACCCAGTACTTC. Its protein product is CASSFAPGGQETQYF. Filled out from reference TRBV7-8 and TRBJ2-5, the complete variable domain reads GAGVSQSPRYKVAKRGQDVALRCDPISGHVSLFWYQQALGQGPEFLTYFQNEAQLDKSGLPSDRFFAERPEGSVSTLKIQRTQQEDSAVYLCASSFAPGGQETQYFGPGTRLLVL.